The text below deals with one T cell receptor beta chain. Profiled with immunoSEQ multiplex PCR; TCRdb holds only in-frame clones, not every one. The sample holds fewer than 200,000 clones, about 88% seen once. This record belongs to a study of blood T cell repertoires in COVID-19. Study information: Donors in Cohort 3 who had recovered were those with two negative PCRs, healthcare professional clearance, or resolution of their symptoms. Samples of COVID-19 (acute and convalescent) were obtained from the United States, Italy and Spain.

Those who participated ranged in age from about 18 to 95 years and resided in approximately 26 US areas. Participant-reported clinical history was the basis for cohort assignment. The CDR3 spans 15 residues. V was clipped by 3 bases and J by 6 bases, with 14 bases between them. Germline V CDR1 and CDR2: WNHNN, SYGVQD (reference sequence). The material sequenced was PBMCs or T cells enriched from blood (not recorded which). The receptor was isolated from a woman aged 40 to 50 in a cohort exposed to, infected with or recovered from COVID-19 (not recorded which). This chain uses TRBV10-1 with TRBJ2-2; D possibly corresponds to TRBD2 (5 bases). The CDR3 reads CASSDLVGEPGELFF. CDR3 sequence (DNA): TGCGCCAGCAGTGATTTGGTGGGAGAACCCGGGGAGCTGTTTTTT.